The present entry profiles one TCR beta chain with its context. Source study methods: Quantification of nucleated cells was approximated via reference gene primer amplification. Repertoires were generated with immunoSEQ multiplex PCR, while TCRdb's copy carries only in-frame clones and drops some. V, J and clone size reflect that table, while D and trimming were determined from the DNA. The sample has about 280,000 clones, 83% seen once. The data derive from a study of blood T cell repertoires in COVID-19. For the study at large: Some COVID-19 samples were acute and others convalescent; all came from the United States, Italy and Spain. PBMCs, B-cell-depleted T cells, or T cells provided the cDNA or gDNA that made up the material.

CDR3 size: 13 residues. Germline V gene lookup returns CDR1 LNHDA and CDR2 SQIVND (reference sequence). The V segment lost 6 bases and the J segment 7 bases; nucleotides outside the gene matches: 7. This sequence originates from a woman in her fifties or sixties who had recovered from COVID-19. J is TRBJ1-2 and V is TRBV19, with 8 bases lining up with TRBD1. Sequencing was performed on peripheral blood. The CDR3 loop reads CASSLGQGPGYTF. The CDR3 DNA reads TGTGCCAGTAGCCTAGGACAGGGCCCTGGCTACACCTTC.